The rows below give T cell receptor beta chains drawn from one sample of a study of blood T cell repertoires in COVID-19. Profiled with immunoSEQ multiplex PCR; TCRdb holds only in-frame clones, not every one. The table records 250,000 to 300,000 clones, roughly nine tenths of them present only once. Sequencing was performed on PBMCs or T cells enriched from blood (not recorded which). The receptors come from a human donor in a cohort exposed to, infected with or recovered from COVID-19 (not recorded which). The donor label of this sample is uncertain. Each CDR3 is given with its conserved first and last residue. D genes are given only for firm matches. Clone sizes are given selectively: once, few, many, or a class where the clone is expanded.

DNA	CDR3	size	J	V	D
TGCGCCAGCAGCTTGTCCTCCGAGACCTACGAGCAGTACTTC	CASSLSSETYEQYF	once	TRBJ2-7	TRBV5-1	NA
TGTGCCAGCAGCTCCGGGACAGTTTACAATGAGCAGTTCTTC	CASSSGTVYNEQFF	once	TRBJ2-1	TRBV13	TRBD1
TGTGCCAGCAGCTGGGGGGACGACGAGCAGTACTTC	CASSWGDDEQYF	NA	TRBJ2-7	TRBV7-9	NA
TGTGCCAGCAGCAGGTTAACAGGGGACACTGAAGCTTTCTTT	CASSRLTGDTEAFF	NA	TRBJ1-1	TRBV9	TRBD1
TGTGCCAGCAGCGTAGAAGGGGGCGCCTCCTACGAGCAGTACTTC	CASSVEGGASYEQYF	NA	TRBJ2-7	TRBV9	TRBD1
TGTGCCAGCAGTTACTCGGCAGGCGGGGGCTACACCTTC	CASSYSAGGGYTF	NA	TRBJ1-2	TRBV6-5	NA
TGTGCCAGCAGCTTGGCCAGGGGAGTGGATTCACCCCTCCACTTT	CASSLARGVDSPLHF	NA	TRBJ1-6	TRBV5-6	NA
TGTGCCAGCTCACCGGCGCTAGCGGGGCAGAACACCGGGGAGCTGTTTTTT	CASSPALAGQNTGELFF	NA	TRBJ2-2	TRBV18	TRBD2
TGTGCCACCAGCAGCTTGGGGGGGACAGGGAACACTGAAGCTTTCTTT	CATSSLGGTGNTEAFF	NA	TRBJ1-1	TRBV15	TRBD1
TGTGCCAGCTCACTCCTAGCGGGGGAGCCCCGTCAAGAGACCCAGTACTTC	CASSLLAGEPRQETQYF	NA	TRBJ2-5	TRBV18	TRBD2
TGTGCCATCTTAGGGGTGGGTGGAAACACCATATATTTT	CAILGVGGNTIYF	NA	TRBJ1-3	TRBV10-3	NA
TGTGCCAGCAGTGCGACAGTCTATGGCTACACCTTC	CASSATVYGYTF	NA	TRBJ1-2	TRBV2	NA
TGTGCCATCAGCCTCCCTTCGGACAGGAGCCCTTTTCGCTTCTATGGCTACACCTTC	CAISLPSDRSPFRFYGYTF	few	TRBJ1-2	TRBV10-3	TRBD1
TGTGCCAGCAGCAAAGGCGGCCAGCCGAACACTGAAGCTTTCTTT	CASSKGGQPNTEAFF	NA	TRBJ1-1	TRBV21-1	NA
TGTGCCAGCAGTACCGATAGGGGAGGCACTGAAGCTTTCTTT	CASSTDRGGTEAFF	NA	TRBJ1-1	TRBV6-6	NA
TGCGCCAGCAGACCGGACAAGAACACTGAAGCTTTCTTT	CASRPDKNTEAFF	once	TRBJ1-1	TRBV10-1	NA
TGTGCCAGCAGCTCCCAGAGGAGGCGCGGGGGGTCCCCTCCAGATACGCAGTATTTT	CASSSQRRRGGSPPDTQYF	NA	TRBJ2-3	TRBV7-2	TRBD2
TGTGCCATCACCCGTGGGGGGATTCCCTACGAGCAGTACTTC	CAITRGGIPYEQYF	once	TRBJ2-7	TRBV10-3	NA
TGTGCCAGCAGCGAGGGTACTCAGCCCCAGCATTTT	CASSEGTQPQHF	NA	TRBJ1-5	TRBV28	NA
TGTGCTAGTGGTTTGGTATCCCTCTCTGGGGCCAACGTCCTGACTTTC	CASGLVSLSGANVLTF	NA	TRBJ2-6	TRBV12-5	NA
TGCGCCAGCAGCCAAGTGGGACAGAGAGATGGCTACACCTTC	CASSQVGQRDGYTF	NA	TRBJ1-2	TRBV4-1	TRBD1
TGTGCCAGTAGCCTTCTGACCGGACATGGGCAGGATGGCTACACCTTC	CASSLLTGHGQDGYTF	NA	TRBJ1-2	TRBV19	NA